The sequence of this T cell receptor beta chain was determined in a study of T cells in Graves' hyperthyroidism and ophthalmopathy. This clonotype has at least ten counts. Amplified TCR beta CDR3 regions derived from RNA transcripts. TCR CDR3 underwent first-round RT-PCR with the HTBI primer set. TCRdb processed the multiplex PCR reads anew with MiXCR; each CDR3 protein has one entry. The table has roughly 45,000 distinct CDR3 sequences, over 45% seen once. This CDR3 region has 12 residues. Trimming cost V 1 base and J 7 bases, with 8 bases left between them. The chain recombines TRBV12-3 or TRBV12-4 with TRBJ2-7, with D possibly being TRBD1 or TRBD2 (6 bases each). Sequencing was performed on peripheral blood or thyroid tissue (not recorded which). This TCR was recovered from a woman between 50 and 59 years old with Graves' hyperthyroidism. The chain's CDR3 is CASSLEGGEQYF. CDR3 nucleotide sequence: TGTGCCAGCAGTTTAGAAGGGGGGGAGCAGTACTTC.